This T cell receptor beta chain was observed in a study of shared clonotypes between healthy human individuals (dated by TCRdb to the early 2020s). Study-level background: The cohort comprised two women and a few men aged 18 to 49 years. To increase sequencing depth and limit assay-specific biases, different laboratories used diverse techniques to prepare libraries and sequence TCR repertoires. For each donor, CD4 naive and CD4 memory were each run on three plates, CD8 naive on two plates, and CD8 memory on one plate. Leukapheresis yielded between about 0.85 and 10 billion PBMCs per donor. The study deeply sequenced blood TCR repertoires of about 5 healthy adults to estimate repertoire size and the extent of clonotype sharing between individuals. On the study overall, not on this receptor specifically: Naive subsets generally had larger estimated clonotype richness than memory subsets. Roughly 5.2% of naive CD4, 3.5% of naive CD8, about 2.1% of memory CD4, and less than 0.45% of memory CD8 clonotypes were shared across several donors. Even with the large sequencing depth, rarefaction of the sorted-subset datasets indicated that sequencing was incomplete. Clonotypes shared by all four sorted-subset donors showed higher generation probabilities than non-shared clonotypes. Based on pairwise subsampling, the degree of clonotype sharing among donors was expected to be affected by sequencing depth. Because the study included only a small number of donors, the genetic and exposure-history diversity represented was limited. Sampling was limited to blood, and TCR repertoires in tissue likely differ from TCR repertoires in blood.

This clone appeared once. Its target antigen remains unknown. One base away there is no much larger clone; base qualities are not given. Using the deep immunoSEQ assay, multiplex PCR amplified TCR CDR3 regions from genomic DNA. For each cell subset, the extracted genomic DNA was distributed evenly across all wells of several immunoSEQ 96-well plates, and each plate served as one replicate. For sorted subsets, 150 to 250 ng of genomic DNA, equivalent to about 30,000 T cell genomes, went into each replicate PCR. The purified libraries were quantified using a Qubit 3.0 fluorometer, sized with a Bioanalyzer 2100, and then quantified again using the KAPA Library Quantification kit. Every immunoSEQ 96-well plate was sequenced on a separate single-read 150-cycle Illumina NextSeq 550 flow cell. In the source study's methods: Because the immunoSEQ output held only junctional sequences and lacked quality scores, the filtering could not match the filtering applied to full-length reads. To assign V/J genes and CDR3, sequences were annotated using PyIR, a Python wrapper for IgBLAST v1.9, with IMGT germline references. Reads were filtered out if the reads had weak V/J assignments (E-value above 1e-6), no CDR3, stop codons, out-of-frame junctions, or ambiguous translated residues. V3J clonotypes were defined as sequences sharing the same inferred V gene, J gene, and CDR3 amino acid sequence. Percentage overlap between repertoires was calculated by dividing the number of shared unique clonotypes by the size of the smaller repertoire. Richness of each repertoire was evaluated using RTK rarefaction, the Chao1 estimator, and Recon v2.1 estimates of unobserved clonotypes. OLGA was used to compute generation probabilities for all TCRbeta clonotypes that the gDNA method yielded from a handful of donors. TCRdb re-hosts the immuneACCESS table, in-frame sequences only. Its copies lack some clones; in the studies checked, an unresolved V gene accounts for under half of them, and the cause for the rest is not known. V and J calls and clone size come straight from that table; D and trimming were deduced from the DNA. The sample includes about 2,500,000 clones, with just over 90% observed a single time. Roughly 0.15% of the sample comes from the top ten.

The germline V gene (reference sequence) yields SGHKS for CDR1 and YYEKEE for CDR2. The CDR3 measures 15 amino acids from cysteine to phenylalanine. Kept here is only the CDR3 DNA, which spans 45 bases and is read in frame from base 1. The V end gives up 1 base and the J end 6 bases, leaving 7 bases in the junction not matched to a gene. Donors were healthy HIV-negative adults with no recently reported acute infections or vaccinations. All donors were Caucasian adults living in Nashville, Tennessee, USA. CD4+ T cells were enriched through magnetic negative selection, after which naive cells were positively selected on CD45RA and the remaining negative fraction served as the memory subset. Blood was collected by leukapheresis, and PBMCs were isolated by Ficoll-Histopaque density gradient centrifugation and then cryopreserved in liquid nitrogen vapor phase. Analytical flow cytometry was used to check the purity and quantity of each magnetically sorted T cell population. Each sorted fraction had its genomic DNA isolated and then quantified by UV absorbance on a Nanodrop 2000c.

Sequenced material: naive CD4+ T cells sorted from blood. The cell subset or site label corresponds to: CD45RA+ positively selected. This TCR derives from a man between 18 and 35 years old in good health. The chain is encoded by TRBV5-5 joined to TRBJ2-7; 10 bases in the middle match TRBD2. The DNA reads TGTGCCAGCAGCTTGACCGGGACTAGCGCCTCCGAGCAGTACTTC. Translated, this is CASSLTGTSASEQYF.